One TCR beta chain is described in this entry. This clone appeared a few times. Its antigen remains undetermined. The sample holds no much larger clone one base away, and base qualities are not on file. A distance of 12 bases separates the germline ends of V and J, which lose 0 bases and 6 bases respectively. CDR1 and CDR2 were assigned from the germline V gene (reference sequence) as SGHNT and YYREEE. Taken from cysteine to phenylalanine, the CDR3 has 15 residues. The entry retains the CDR3 DNA only, 45 bases that are in frame from base 1. This sample is drawn from a study of T cell responses to AZD1222 COVID-19 vaccine (dated by TCRdb to the early 2020s). Context from the whole study: AZD1222 recipients with second doses at about 4 weeks or about 12 weeks were pooled, because spike-specific TCR depth and breadth did not differ between schedules. A total of 233 trial participants underwent TCR sequencing, of whom 207 had received two doses of AZD1222 and roughly 26 had received two doses of the MenACWY control vaccine. Enrollment into the trials was organized by age into subgroups of 18-55, 56-69 and 70-plus years, and those subgroups contained roughly 150, 30 and 60 TCR-sequenced participants, respectively.

Beyond this particular receptor, the publication reports: Because no day 14 peak-response samples were available, repertoires were characterized only after the peak T cell response. Conclusions about previously exposed vaccinees were limited because only 6 or 7 AZD1222 recipients were SARS-CoV-2 seropositive at baseline. Most participants were white British and females outnumbered males, and the authors suggested that clonal diversity may have been underestimated. The whole spike protein was spanned by vaccine-associated CD4 TCRs, and dominant responses were seen in regions 160-218 and 743-854. Reportedly, close to half of the unique spike-specific TCRs recognized epitopes lying outside the regions that are mutated in the B.1.351 and B.1.1.7 variants. In the small 56-69-year group, the increase in depth fell short of significance, most likely because of low power. After two AZD1222 doses, both the breadth and the depth of spike-specific TCRs were significantly higher than at day 0 and than in MenACWY recipients.

The sample's time point label, in plain terms: baseline before first vaccination. Vaccinee samples came from UK trials COV001 and COV002, including a single-blind randomized controlled phase 2/3 trial of AZD1222 (ChAdOx1 nCoV-19) in healthy adults. For TCRbeta chain sequencing, PBMC samples from trial participants were taken at day 0 and at day 28 after the second dose. The CDR3 regions of human TCRbeta chains were subjected to immunosequencing. From the authors' description of their analysis: Repertoire TCRs were matched against a reference library of SARS-CoV-2-specific TCRs generated with the MIRA antigen-specificity platform. Breadth meant the fraction of unique TCRs that were SARS-CoV-2-associated, whereas depth meant the fraction of total T cells that were SARS-CoV-2-associated. Each spike-specific TCR was assigned to its reactive spike region and to a CD4 or CD8 class using the MIRA data. Log10-transformed breadth and depth values were compared by one-way ANOVA with Sidak's multiple comparisons tests. TCRdb holds this immuneACCESS table with in-frame rearrangements only. Some clones are missing; in checked studies, unresolved V genes explain under half, and the rest has no known cause. From that table come the V and J calls and clone size; the DNA was used to work out D and trimming. This sample lists 100,000 or so clones; approximately 86% were detected once. The leading ten clones occupy around 1.5% of the sample.

This sequence originates from an adult in good health. The receptor chain draws on TRBV5-4 and TRBJ1-4; no D gene is confidently identified. Sequencing was performed on peripheral blood, taken on day 0 of AZD1222 vaccination. The CDR3 amino acid sequence is: CASSLGSGEYEKLFF. The DNA sequence follows: TGTGCCAGCAGCTTGGGGTCAGGAGAGTATGAAAAACTGTTTTTT.